A selection of T cell receptor beta chains follows, all from one sample in a study of shared clonotypes between healthy human individuals. This table comes from immunoSEQ multiplex PCR, and its TCRdb copy is limited to in-frame clones, with some not included. The profile shows over 1.5 million clones, under 99% of them singletons. The sample taken for sequencing was naive CD4+ T cells sorted from blood. These receptors were obtained from a man between 25 and 39 years old in good health. CDR3s include the opening cysteine and the closing phenylalanine or tryptophan. A D gene is named only where the DNA matches it firmly. A clone size is listed for some rows: how often the clone was seen (once, few, many), or a class if it is expanded.

len | d_gene | j_gene | abundance | v_gene | CDR3nt | CDR3aa
14 | - | TRBJ1-4 | once | TRBV6-5 | TGTGCCAGCAGCCCGACACCAACTAATGAAAAACTGTTTTTT | CASSPTPTNEKLFF
14 | - | TRBJ1-1 | - | TRBV10-3 | TGTGCCATCACCCCGACCCAGGGGTCCACTGAAGCTTTCTTT | CAITPTQGSTEAFF
15 | - | TRBJ1-5 | - | TRBV6-5 | TGTGCCAGCAGTTACCGTCTCCCGGGGGATCAGCCCCAGCATTTT | CASSYRLPGDQPQHF
15 | - | TRBJ2-1 | - | TRBV5-1 | TGCGCCAGCAGCTTGGATGAGGGGCGATACAATGAGCAGTTCTTC | CASSLDEGRYNEQFF
16 | TRBD2 | TRBJ2-7 | - | TRBV5-1 | TGCGCCAGCAGCTTCAGACTAGCGGATACGGCCTACGAGCAGTACTTC | CASSFRLADTAYEQYF
16 | TRBD2 | TRBJ2-1 | - | TRBV2 | TGTGCCAGCACCTACCTTAGCGGGAGGGCAAATAATGAGCAGTTCTTC | CASTYLSGRANNEQFF
14 | - | TRBJ2-1 | - | TRBV11-2 | TGTGCCAGCAGCTTAGACGGGACCCATAATGAGCAGTTCTTC | CASSLDGTHNEQFF
14 | - | TRBJ2-2 | - | TRBV7-2 | TGTGCCAGCAGCTTACCTCCGAACACCGGGGAGCTGTTTTTT | CASSLPPNTGELFF
13 | - | TRBJ2-2 | - | TRBV19 | TGTGCCACCAAGGGGCCCGACACCGGGGAGCTGTTTTTT | CATKGPDTGELFF
16 | TRBD2 | TRBJ2-1 | - | TRBV7-2 | TGTGCCAGCAGCCGGACTAGCGGGAGGGCCCTGAATGAGCAGTTCTTC | CASSRTSGRALNEQFF
13 | - | TRBJ1-1 | - | TRBV9 | TGTGCCAGCAGTGGGACACAGGGCACTGAAGCTTTCTTT | CASSGTQGTEAFF
17 | - | TRBJ1-4 | - | TRBV28 | TGTGCCAGCAGACTCGACGATCCGTTTTGGACTAATGAAAAACTGTTTTTT | CASRLDDPFWTNEKLFF
13 | - | TRBJ1-1 | - | TRBV5-5 | TGTGCCAGCAGCCCCTCCGGGACTCCTGAAGCTTTCTTT | CASSPSGTPEAFF
16 | - | TRBJ2-2 | - | TRBV10-3 | TGTGCCATCAGTGAGTCGGGGTCTGGTAACACCGGGGAGCTGTTTTTT | CAISESGSGNTGELFF
12 | TRBD1 | TRBJ2-7 | - | TRBV2 | TGTGCCAGCAGTTATACAGGGGCTGAGCAGTACTTC | CASSYTGAEQYF
15 | - | TRBJ2-3 | - | TRBV5-1 | TGCGCCAGCAGCGCGGATCCTAGTAGCACAGATACGCAGTATTTT | CASSADPSSTDTQYF
13 | - | TRBJ1-2 | - | TRBV5-6 | TGTGCCAGCAGCTTGCCAGCATCCTATGGCTACACCTTC | CASSLPASYGYTF
16 | - | TRBJ2-6 | once | TRBV6-1 | TGTGCCAGCAGTGTACGACGACAGGCTGGGGCCAACGTCCTGACTTTC | CASSVRRQAGANVLTF
13 | TRBD1 | TRBJ1-5 | once | TRBV6-5 | TGTGCCAGCAGTGGGGACAGGGGTCGGCCCCAGCATTTT | CASSGDRGRPQHF
22 | TRBD2 | TRBJ2-1 | - | TRBV10-3 | TGTGCCATCAGTGACCCCCATAAAACTAGCGGGAGGGCCGTACGCTCCTACAATGAGCAGTTCTTC | CAISDPHKTSGRAVRSYNEQFF
11 | - | TRBJ2-7 | - | TRBV11-2 | TGTGCCAGCAGCCCGGTCTACGAGCAGTACTTC | CASSPVYEQYF
14 | - | TRBJ2-1 | - | TRBV18 | TGTGCCAGCTCACCAAAGAATTGGGAAAATGAGCAGTTCTTC | CASSPKNWENEQFF
15 | - | TRBJ2-7 | - | TRBV7-9 | TGTGCCAGCAGCCCAGCGGCACAGGGATCCTACGAGCAGTACTTC | CASSPAAQGSYEQYF
17 | TRBD1 | TRBJ1-5 | - | TRBV18 | TGTGCCAGCTCACCAGGACAGGGAACCTTTACCGATCAGCCCCAGCATTTT | CASSPGQGTFTDQPQHF
13 | - | TRBJ2-7 | - | TRBV12-5 | TGTGCTAGTGGTTTGGTCCGGGACTACGAGCAGTACTTC | CASGLVRDYEQYF
14 | - | TRBJ2-2 | - | TRBV2 | TGTGCCAGCAGTGAGGACTCGAACACCGGGGAGCTGTTTTTT | CASSEDSNTGELFF
14 | - | TRBJ1-2 | - | TRBV30 | TGTGCCTGGAGTGTAATGCAGGGTCGGGAGGGCTACACCTTC | CAWSVMQGREGYTF
14 | - | TRBJ2-7 | - | TRBV5-4 | TGTGCCAGCAGCTCTGCTGGGCAGTCCTACGAGCAGTACTTC | CASSSAGQSYEQYF
18 | TRBD2 | TRBJ2-1 | - | TRBV9 | TGTGCCAGCAGCGTAGGGGGAAGCGGGAGGTTATCCTACAATGAGCAGTTCTTC | CASSVGGSGRLSYNEQFF
15 | TRBD2 | TRBJ2-5 | - | TRBV14 | TGTGCCAGCAGCCCAAACCCTGGCGGGAGAGAGACCCAGTACTTC | CASSPNPGGRETQYF
13 | - | TRBJ2-3 | - | TRBV7-6 | TGTGCCAGCAGCTTATCGATTCCGGATACGCAGTATTTT | CASSLSIPDTQYF
15 | - | TRBJ1-5 | - | TRBV2 | TGTGCCAGCAGGATAGACAGAGACCTCAATCAGCCCCAGCATTTT | CASRIDRDLNQPQHF
14 | - | TRBJ2-1 | - | TRBV4-3 | TGCGCCAGCAGCCAAGAGCCTATGGGAGATGAGCAGTTCTTC | CASSQEPMGDEQFF
14 | TRBD1 | TRBJ1-1 | - | TRBV2 | TGTGCCAGCAGCTGGGGGACAGGGGGAACTGAAGCTTTCTTT | CASSWGTGGTEAFF
15 | - | TRBJ2-1 | - | TRBV21-1 | TGTGCCAGCAGCAAAAACTTTGAGGGATCGGGCGAGCAGTTCTTC | CASSKNFEGSGEQFF
15 | - | TRBJ1-2 | - | TRBV27 | TGTGCCAGCAGTTACGCCGGGGCAGGGAATTGGGGCTACACCTTC | CASSYAGAGNWGYTF
14 | - | TRBJ1-6 | - | TRBV5-1 | TGCGCCAGCAGCCTGGATTCGCCTAATTCACCCCTCCACTTT | CASSLDSPNSPLHF
17 | - | TRBJ2-3 | - | TRBV15 | TGTGCCACCAGCAGAGGGCAGGGCAGGGGGGAAGGAAATACGCAGTATTTT | CATSRGQGRGEGNTQYF
14 | - | TRBJ1-4 | - | TRBV28 | TGTGCCAGCAGTTTCGGAGAGGGGTCTAAAAAACTGTTTTTT | CASSFGEGSKKLFF
15 | - | TRBJ2-7 | - | TRBV15 | TGTGCCACCAGCAGAGAGGGAACAAGCTCCTACGAGCAGTACTTC | CATSREGTSSYEQYF
16 | - | TRBJ2-6 | - | TRBV5-1 | TGCGCCAGCAGCCCAACGTCAGGGTCTGGGGCCAACGTCCTGACTTTC | CASSPTSGSGANVLTF
17 | TRBD1 | TRBJ1-5 | - | TRBV11-1 | TGTGCCAGCAGCAGCCGGGACAGGGGTATAATCGATCAGCCCCAGCATTTT | CASSSRDRGIIDQPQHF
12 | - | TRBJ1-3 | - | TRBV18 | TGTGCCAGCTGGAGCTCTGGAAACACCATATATTTT | CASWSSGNTIYF
10 | - | TRBJ1-2 | - | TRBV6-1 | TGTGCCAGCAGTGAAGATGGCTACACCTTC | CASSEDGYTF
15 | - | TRBJ2-1 | - | TRBV5-1 | TGCGCCAGCAGCTTGGTCACCGGGCCCTACAATGAGCAGTTCTTC | CASSLVTGPYNEQFF
14 | - | TRBJ2-3 | - | TRBV5-1 | TGCGCCAGCAGCTTAACTCCCCGGGGGGATACGCAGTATTTT | CASSLTPRGDTQYF
18 | TRBD2 | TRBJ2-5 | - | TRBV19 | TGTGCCAGTAGTATAGTTGTGCTAGCGGGAGGGCCCGTCGAGACCCAGTACTTC | CASSIVVLAGGPVETQYF
10 | - | TRBJ2-4 | - | TRBV23-1 | TGCGCCAGCAGTCAGGGACATCAGGACTTC | CASSQGHQDF
13 | - | TRBJ1-5 | - | TRBV6-4 | TGTGCCAGCAGTGAGATGAGCAATCAGCCCCAGCATTTT | CASSEMSNQPQHF
17 | - | TRBJ2-1 | - | TRBV11-2 | TGTGCCAGCAGCCCCGGGACCGGTAGCGGTTTCACGAATGAGCAGTTCTTC | CASSPGTGSGFTNEQFF
15 | - | TRBJ2-7 | once | TRBV6-5 | TGTGCCAGCAGTCTGTCGCGCGGCAGGGGGGACGAGCAGTACTTC | CASSLSRGRGDEQYF
15 | TRBD2 | TRBJ2-1 | - | TRBV25-1 | TGTGCCAGCAGTGACCTAGCGGGGACCTACAATGAGCAGTTCTTC | CASSDLAGTYNEQFF
14 | - | TRBJ1-1 | - | TRBV5-1 | TGCGCCAGCAGCTTGTGGGCCGGAAACACTGAAGCTTTCTTT | CASSLWAGNTEAFF
13 | TRBD1 | TRBJ1-5 | - | TRBV6-6 | TGTGCCAGCAGCGGACAGGCCTATCAGCCCCAGCATTTT | CASSGQAYQPQHF
14 | - | TRBJ1-3 | - | TRBV7-9 | TGTGCCAGCAGCTCCCGATCCTCTGGAAACACCATATATTTT | CASSSRSSGNTIYF
13 | - | TRBJ1-1 | - | TRBV2 | TGTGCCAGCAGTGGAGAAGCGAACACTGAAGCTTTCTTT | CASSGEANTEAFF
15 | TRBD1 | TRBJ1-1 | - | TRBV5-1 | TGCGCCAGCAGCGCTACGGGACAGGGGGACACTGAAGCTTTCTTT | CASSATGQGDTEAFF
17 | - | TRBJ1-2 | - | TRBV4-3 | TGCGCCAGCAGCCAAGACACGACCGGACGGGGACACTATGGCTACACCTTC | CASSQDTTGRGHYGYTF